This passage covers 16 T cell receptor beta chains from one sample sequenced in a study of blood T cell repertoires in COVID-19. The table came from immunoSEQ multiplex PCR; TCRdb's copy has only in-frame clones and leaves some out. In the table there are approximately 150,000 clones, over 80% of which are singletons. Sequencing input: peripheral blood. All receptors derive from a woman older than 75 with COVID-19, enrolled during active disease.

This rearrangement joins TRBV5-4 to TRBJ1-2; D perhaps matches TRBD1 (5 bases). V dropped 1 base and J dropped 4 bases, with 8 bases sitting between them. Looked up from germline, CDR1 is SGHNT and CDR2 is YYREEE (reference sequence). This CDR3 spans 13 amino acids. The CDR3 reads CASSLRGGYGYTF. The DNA of the CDR3 is TGTGCCAGCAGCTTGCGGGGGGGCTATGGCTACACCTTC.

The chain links TRBV10-1 to TRBJ1-2, with 8 bases matching TRBD1. This CDR3 is 16 amino acids long. Germline V lookup: CDR1 WNHNN, CDR2 SYGVQD (reference sequence). V gave up 5 bases and J gave up 3 bases; unmatched junction bases: 11. CDR3 sequence (DNA): TGCGCCAGCAGTCTGACAGGGGAGAAGGACGACTATGGCTACACCTTC. Translation: CASSLTGEKDDYGYTF.

The V gene is TRBV7-9, the J gene TRBJ2-1; D perhaps matches TRBD2 (7 bases). Germline V gene lookup returns CDR1 SEHNR and CDR2 FQNEAQ (reference sequence). The CDR3 covers 16 residues. V gave up 5 bases and J gave up 2 bases, with 16 bases separating them. Here the CDR3 DNA reads TGTGCCAGCAGCCCCCGGGGGGCAGGTACCTACAATGAGCAGTTCTTC. It yields the protein CASSPRGAGTYNEQFF.

The V and J genes are TRBV29-1 and TRBJ2-7; the match to TRBD2 covers 7 bases. Germline V CDR1 and CDR2: SQVTM, ANQGSEA. There are 16 residues in the CDR3. With V trimmed by 4 bases and J by 2 bases, 14 bases remained unmatched. CDR3 nucleotides: TGCAGCGTTGGGGCCCCTCTTAGCGGGTTGACCTACGAGCAGTACTTC. Protein: CSVGAPLSGLTYEQYF.

This chain connects TRBV6-2 or TRBV6-3 to TRBJ1-1; perhaps TRBD1 as D (5 bases). Germline CDR1 is MNHEY and CDR2 is SVGEGT. Trimming stripped 6 bases from V and 7 bases from J, with 9 bases between. This CDR3 is 11 amino acids long. The CDR3 loop reads CASSHDSEAFF. The CDR3 nucleotides read TGTGCCAGCAGCCACGACAGTGAAGCTTTCTTT.

V gene TRBV19 combines with J gene TRBJ1-5; D might be TRBD1 (5 bases). Trimming pared 1 base from V and 9 bases from J, leaving 10 bases between. The CDR3 sequence is 13 residues long. The germline CDR1 and CDR2 sequences are LNHDA and SQIVND (reference sequence). CDR3 nucleotides: TGTGCCAGTAGTATAGCTCCCGGGGGGCCCCAGCATTTT. Protein product: CASSIAPGGPQHF. Full variable domain (outside the CDR3, taken from reference TRBV19 and TRBJ1-5): DGGITQSPKYLFRKEGQNVTLSCEQNLNHDAMYWYRQDPGQGLRLIYYSQIVNDFQKGDIAEGYSVSREKKESFPLTVTSAQKNPTAFYLCASSIAPGGPQHFGDGTRLSIL.

The chain links TRBV19 to TRBJ1-2; the D gene is possibly TRBD1 (5 bases). V dropped 7 bases and J dropped 2 bases, with 11 bases sitting between them. From germline, CDR1 is LNHDA and CDR2 SQIVND (reference sequence). The CDR3 has 13 residues. The CDR3 sequence: CASIGAGNYGYTF. The CDR3, as DNA: TGTGCCAGTATTGGGGCCGGGAACTATGGCTACACCTTC. Variable domain in full (rest from reference TRBV19 and TRBJ1-2): DGGITQSPKYLFRKEGQNVTLSCEQNLNHDAMYWYRQDPGQGLRLIYYSQIVNDFQKGDIAEGYSVSREKKESFPLTVTSAQKNPTAFYLCASIGAGNYGYTFGSGTRLTVV.

V usage is TRBV28 and J usage is TRBJ2-2; 8 bases align to TRBD1. Germline CDR1 and CDR2: MDHEN and SYDVKM. V lost 5 bases and J lost 0; bases outside the gene matches: 8. The CDR3 has 17 amino acids. CDR3 protein: CASSVTGQGTNTGELFF. CDR3 in DNA: TGTGCCAGCAGTGTAACAGGACAGGGCACGAACACCGGGGAGCTGTTTTTT.

This chain links TRBV19 with TRBJ2-6, with 7 bases lining up with TRBD2. The CDR3 runs to 17 residues. The J segment lost 0 bases and the V segment lost 8 bases, leaving 10 bases of the junction unmatched. Germline V gene sequence: CDR1 LNHDA, CDR2 SQIVND (reference sequence). The CDR3 loop is CASSTTAGYSGANVLTF. The CDR3 DNA reads as TGTGCCAGTTCCACTACAGCGGGGTACTCTGGGGCCAACGTCCTGACTTTC.

This clone was seen a handful of times. The chain is built from TRBV3-1 (or the pseudogene TRBV3-2) and TRBJ1-5; D possibly corresponds to TRBD1 (6 bases). V lost 4 bases and J lost 0, with 10 bases in between. Germline V gene sequence: CDR1 LGHDT, CDR2 YNNKEL (reference sequence). CDR3 size: 15 residues. CDR3: CASSPTGNSNQPQHF. DNA for the CDR3: TGTGCCAGCAGCCCAACAGGGAATAGCAATCAGCCCCAGCATTTT.

The chain employs TRBV18 and TRBJ2-1, with D tentatively TRBD2 (5 bases). The V end was cut by 4 bases, the J end by 8 bases, with 15 bases between. The V gene's germline CDR1 is KGHSH and CDR2 LQKENI. The CDR3 has 14 amino acids. The CDR3 DNA is TGTGCCAGCTCACGGACTGTCAGCAGCGATGAGCAGTTCTTC. Its protein product is CASSRTVSSDEQFF.

V gene TRBV4-2 combines with J gene TRBJ1-2; maybe TRBD1 (5 bases). Trimming stripped 3 bases from V and 5 bases from J, with 19 bases between. The CDR3 length is 16 residues. CDR1 is LGHNA, CDR2 YNFKEQ, per germline. CDR3 sequence: CASSHADDRVFYGYTF. CDR3 coding DNA: TGTGCCAGCAGCCATGCCGACGACAGAGTATTTTATGGCTACACCTTC.

The chain is built from TRBV3-1 (or the pseudogene TRBV3-2) and TRBJ2-5, with a weak D call TRBD2 (5 bases). Looked up from germline, CDR1 is LGHDT and CDR2 is YNNKEL (reference sequence). This CDR3 has 13 amino acids. V was cut by 2 bases and J by 7 bases, with 11 bases left in between. CDR3 bases: TGTGCCAGCAGCCAACAGCAAGGAGGGACCCAGTACTTC. As protein: CASSQQQGGTQYF.

The rearrangement joins TRBV3-1 (or the pseudogene TRBV3-2) to TRBJ1-2; 8 bases are shared with TRBD1. CDR3 size: 14 residues. Unmatched junction bases numbered 5, after V lost 1 base and J lost 7 bases. The germline V gene has CDR1 LGHDT and CDR2 YNNKEL (reference sequence). In DNA form, the CDR3 reads TGTGCCAGCAGCCAAGGACAGGGGTTGGCTGGCTACACCTTC. Protein sequence: CASSQGQGLAGYTF.

The chain recombines TRBV25-1 with TRBJ2-3; D is undetermined. The CDR3 is 12 amino acids. V was shortened by 7 bases and J by 4 bases, with 9 bases between the two germline ends. Per germline, CDR1 MGHDK and CDR2 SYGVNS. CDR3 nucleotides: TGTGCCAGCAATGGCCCCGCAGATACGCAGTATTTT. It translates to CASNGPADTQYF.

The rearrangement links TRBV7-3 to TRBJ2-5, with TRBD2 identical over 8 bases. Germline lookup yields CDR1 SGHTA and CDR2 FQGTGA. Unmatched junction bases numbered 2, after V lost 6 bases and J lost 2 bases. This CDR3 has 13 residues. CDR3 region: CASSTSGQETQYF. The CDR3 nucleotides are TGTGCCAGCAGTACTAGCGGTCAAGAGACCCAGTACTTC.